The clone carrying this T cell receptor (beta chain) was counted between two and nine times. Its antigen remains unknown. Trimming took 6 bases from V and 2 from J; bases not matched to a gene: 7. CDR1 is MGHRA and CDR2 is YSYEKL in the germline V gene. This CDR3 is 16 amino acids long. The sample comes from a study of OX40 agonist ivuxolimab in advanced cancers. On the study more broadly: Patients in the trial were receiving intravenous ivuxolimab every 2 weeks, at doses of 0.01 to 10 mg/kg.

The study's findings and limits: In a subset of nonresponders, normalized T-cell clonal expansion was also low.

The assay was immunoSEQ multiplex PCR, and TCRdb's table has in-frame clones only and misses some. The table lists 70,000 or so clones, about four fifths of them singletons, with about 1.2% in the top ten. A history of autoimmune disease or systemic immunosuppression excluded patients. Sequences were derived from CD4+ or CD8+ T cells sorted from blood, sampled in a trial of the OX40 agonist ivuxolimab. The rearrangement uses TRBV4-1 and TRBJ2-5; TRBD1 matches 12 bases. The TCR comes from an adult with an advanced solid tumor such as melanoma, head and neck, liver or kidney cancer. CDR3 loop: CASRPWDRGPQETQYF. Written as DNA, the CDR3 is TGCGCCAGCAGACCGTGGGACAGGGGGCCACAAGAGACCCAGTACTTC.